One sample yielded the 26 T cell receptor beta chains listed below, sequenced in a study of blood T cells in healthy people across ages. A J-beta primer mix and a sample-barcoded 5' primer were used in a second PCR of about 6 to 12 cycles. TCRdb reprocessed the 5' RACE reads via MiXCR and lists one record per CDR3 protein. The data contain roughly 2 million distinct CDR3 sequences, around 48% of them singletons. The sample was blood. Receptors originate from a woman in her thirties or forties in good health.

This chain uses TRBV9 with TRBJ1-5; 11 bases align to TRBD1. Germline CDR1 is SGDLS and CDR2 is YYNGEE. V was clipped by 3 bases and J by 6 bases; unmatched bases: 8. The CDR3 runs to 16 residues. The CDR3 nucleotides are TGTGCCAGCAGCGCCGGGACAGGGGGTCTGGGTCAGCCCCAGCATTTT. Protein product: CASSAGTGGLGQPQHF.

The V gene is TRBV27, the J gene TRBJ1-6; D may be TRBD1 (6 bases). Germline V CDR1 and CDR2: MNHEY, SMNVEV (reference sequence). Trimming took off 0 bases at V and 8 bases at J, with 14 bases between the two ends. The CDR3 is made up of 16 amino acids. This chain's CDR3 is CASSLSVGGLDSPLHF. CDR3 DNA sequence: TGTGCCAGCAGTTTATCGGTGGGGGGCCTCGATTCACCCCTCCACTTT.

The rearrangement joins TRBV6-6 to TRBJ1-1; maybe TRBD1 (5 bases). Trimming cost V 6 bases and J 1 base, with 15 bases left between them. Germline V gives CDR1 MNHNY, CDR2 SVGAGI (reference sequence). This CDR3 is built from 15 residues. The CDR3 bases are TGTGCCAGCAGACCCCCTAATGGGGGGAACACTGAAGCTTTCTTT. Translation gives CASRPPNGGNTEAFF.

This clonotype showed up just a few times. The chain recombines TRBV27 with TRBJ1-2; D gene uncertain. CDR3 length: 15 amino acids. Between the trimmed V and J ends, which lost 2 bases and 0 bases, there was a span of 10 bases. CDR1 is MNHEY and CDR2 is SMNVEV in the germline V gene (reference sequence). The CDR3 nucleotides are TGTGCCAGCAGTTTAGGCAGGTTCGCTAACTATGGCTACACCTTC. Translation gives CASSLGRFANYGYTF.

This chain uses TRBV28 with TRBJ2-3; 8 bases agree with TRBD2. V lost 6 bases, J lost 7 bases, and 9 bases stayed unmatched. Germline CDR1 MDHEN, CDR2 SYDVKM. The CDR3 extends over 14 amino acids. The chain's CDR3 is CASSDPGTRHTQYF. The CDR3 nucleotides are TGTGCCAGCAGCGACCCCGGGACTAGACATACGCAGTATTTT.

In regard to this clonotype: Sequence at one end of the junction differs from germline and may be a read error. The genes are TRBV3-1 and TRBJ2-7; D not resolved. The last part of the DNA fits TRBJ2-5 better; the J call may be wrong. This CDR3 region has 15 residues. Per germline, CDR1 LGHDT and CDR2 YNNKEL (reference sequence). The CDR3: CPSSQDGRLQETQYF. CDR3 DNA: TGTCCCAGCAGCCAAGATGGACGGCTACAAGAGACCCAGTACTTC.

In regard to this clonotype: A junction end diverges from the germline sequence, so it may reflect a read error. This sequence joins TRBV20-1 and TRBJ1-1, with 8 bases that match TRBD1. CDR1 is DFQATT, CDR2 SNEGSKA, per germline (reference sequence). This CDR3 spans 14 amino acids. CDR3 in DNA: TGCAGTGCTAGAGATGCCAGGGGGCTAACGGAAGCTTCCTTT. Encoded protein: CSARDARGLTEASF.

This clonotype was seen more than once but under ten times. The J gene is TRBJ2-5, the V gene TRBV2; D may be TRBD1 (5 bases). Trimming cost V 7 bases and J 1 base, with 16 bases left between them. This CDR3 has 15 amino acids. Germline V gene lookup returns CDR1 SNHLY and CDR2 FYNNEI. The CDR3 protein is CASTRQTLPQETQYF. CDR3 DNA: TGTGCCAGCACCAGACAGACTCTCCCCCAAGAGACCCAGTACTTC.

This chain links TRBV9 with TRBJ1-2; 9 nucleotides line up with TRBD1. CDR1 is SGDLS and CDR2 is YYNGEE in the germline V gene. V shed 0 bases, J shed 2 bases, and the junction held 5 bases outside the gene matches. There are 16 residues in the CDR3. The CDR3 nucleotides read TGTGCCAGCAGCGTAGGAGGACAGGGGATAAACTATGGCTACACCTTC. The encoded protein is CASSVGGQGINYGYTF.

This clonotype was counted a few times. The rearrangement uses TRBV20-1 and TRBJ2-5; 8 bases map to TRBD1. With V trimmed by 5 bases and J by 1 base, 3 bases remained unmatched. Germline loops: CDR1 DFQATT, CDR2 SNEGSKA (reference sequence). The CDR3 spans 13 residues. The CDR3 is CSASGQAQETQYF. DNA of the CDR3: TGCAGTGCTTCGGGACAGGCCCAAGAGACCCAGTACTTC.

J is TRBJ1-1 and V is TRBV5-6; maybe TRBD1 (5 bases). V lost 5 bases and J lost 1, with 12 bases in between. This CDR3 region has 14 residues. Germline values: CDR1 SGHDT, CDR2 YYEEEE. The CDR3 here is CASSSDRRNTEAFF. Written as DNA, the CDR3 is TGTGCCAGCAGTTCTGACAGACGGAACACTGAAGCTTTCTTT.

The chain joins TRBV27 to TRBJ1-5; tentatively, D is TRBD1 (5 bases). CDR3 length: 15 amino acids. Germline CDR1 reads MNHEY; CDR2 reads SMNVEV (reference sequence). Trimming took 2 bases from V and 1 from J, leaving 9 bases between them. For the CDR3, the DNA is TGTGCCAGCAGTTTAGGGGCCTTAAGCAATCAGCCCCAGCATTTT. Its protein is CASSLGALSNQPQHF.

This rearrangement joins TRBV6-6 to TRBJ2-1; 13 positions agree with TRBD2. From germline, CDR1 is MNHNY and CDR2 SVGAGI (reference sequence). The CDR3 has 16 amino acids. With 3 bases clipped from V and 7 bases from J, the junction kept 6 bases outside the gene matches. As DNA, the CDR3 is TGTGCCAGCAGTTATGGTATGGGACTAGCGGGGAATGAGCAGTTCTTC. This sequence encodes CASSYGMGLAGNEQFF.

The genes are TRBV7-9 and TRBJ1-2; 7 bases fit TRBD1. CDR3 size: 14 residues. Germline trimming cut 5 bases from V and 4 bases from J; bases unmatched to any gene: 7. Germline V gene data show CDR1 as SEHNR and CDR2 as FQNEAQ (reference sequence). CDR3 region: CASSRQGRAYGYTF. The CDR3 DNA sequence: TGTGCCAGCAGCCGACAGGGCCGGGCCTATGGCTACACCTTC. Full variable domain (remainder filled in from reference TRBV7-9 and TRBJ1-2): DTGVSQNPRHKITKRGQNVTFRCDPISEHNRLYWYRQTLGQGPEFLTYFQNEAQLEKSRLLSDRFSAERPKGSFSTLEIQRTEQGDSAMYLCASSRQGRAYGYTFGSGTRLTVV.

With regard to this clonotype: A read error may explain this, as a much larger clone is one base away. The chain recombines TRBV6-5 with TRBJ2-3, with D possibly being TRBD1 (5 bases). Germline CDR1 and CDR2: MNHEY and SVGAGI. The CDR3 runs 12 residues. This chain's CDR3 is CASSQGSNTRYF. The CDR3 DNA reads TGTGCCAGCAGCCAGGGTTCGAATACGCGGTATTTT.

This clonotype was detected only a few times. This sequence joins TRBV7-2 and TRBJ2-3; 9 bases line up with TRBD1. This CDR3 is 14 amino acids long. With 2 bases clipped from V and 5 bases from J, the junction kept 2 bases outside the gene matches. The germline V gene encodes CDR1 SGHTA and CDR2 FQGNSA. The CDR3: CASSLNRGRDTQYF. The CDR3 nucleotides read TGTGCCAGCAGCTTAAACAGGGGGCGAGATACGCAGTATTTT.

V usage is TRBV12-3 or TRBV12-4 and J usage is TRBJ2-3; TRBD2 agrees at 9 bases. The CDR3 sequence is 17 residues long. V lost 5 bases and J lost 0; bases outside the gene matches: 9. The CDR3, as DNA: TGTGCCAGCAGTCCAACTAAGACTAGCGGTAGCACAGATACGCAGTATTTT. It encodes CASSPTKTSGSTDTQYF.

This clonotype appeared a few times. This sequence joins TRBV5-1 and TRBJ2-7, with D possibly matching TRBD2 (6 bases). Between the trimmed V and J ends, which lost 4 bases and 3 bases, there was a span of 17 bases. The CDR3 length is 15 residues. From germline, CDR1 is SGHRS and CDR2 YFSETQ. The CDR3, as DNA: TGCGCCAGCAGCCCGAGGCGGGGATATGACTACGAGCAGTACTTC. It specifies CASSPRRGYDYEQYF.

V usage is TRBV20-1 and J usage is TRBJ2-5; TRBD2 aligns across 9 bases. V was pared by 7 bases and J by 5 bases, with 8 bases of the junction left unmatched. The length of the CDR3 is 13 residues. Germline V gives CDR1 DFQATT, CDR2 SNEGSKA (reference sequence). The DNA of the CDR3 is TGCAGTGGCGCGCGGGGGGGGCTTGAGACCCAGTACTTC. Translation: CSGARGGLETQYF.

This clonotype turned up a few times. V usage is TRBV12-3 or TRBV12-4 and J usage is TRBJ2-1, with TRBD1 identical over 10 bases. CDR3 length equals 20 residues. After removal of 5 bases from V and 0 bases from J, the junction contained 16 bases not matched to a gene. The CDR3 protein is CASSPPPGQGLFGSYNEQFF. The CDR3 DNA reads TGTGCCAGCAGTCCTCCCCCGGGACAGGGGTTGTTTGGCTCCTACAATGAGCAGTTCTTC.

This clonotype showed up just a few times. V and J are TRBV6-5 and TRBJ1-4, with D uncertain. Germline V CDR1 and CDR2: MNHEY, SVGAGI. The V end was cut by 3 bases, the J end by 5 bases, with 7 bases between. This CDR3 spans 13 amino acids. CDR3: CASSYEVNEKLFF. For the CDR3, the DNA is TGTGCCAGCAGTTATGAGGTGAATGAAAAACTGTTTTTT.

The V call is TRBV6-5, the J call TRBJ2-5; TRBD2 matches 7 bases. CDR1 is MNHEY, CDR2 SVGAGI, per germline. The J segment lost 9 bases and the V segment lost 6 bases, leaving 10 bases of the junction unmatched. This CDR3 comprises 13 residues. CDR3 amino acids: CASSLLPREAQYF. CDR3 bases: TGTGCCAGCAGCTTACTACCCCGGGAGGCCCAGTACTTC.

This clonotype appeared a few times. This chain links TRBV20-1 with TRBJ2-1; D is undetermined. The germline V and J ends were trimmed by 4 bases and 2 bases, with 18 bases remaining between them. The CDR3 runs to 16 residues. Germline V gives CDR1 DFQATT, CDR2 SNEGSKA (reference sequence). The CDR3 reads CSANLRVRSTYNEQFF. CDR3 in DNA: TGCAGTGCTAATCTAAGGGTGCGATCAACCTACAATGAGCAGTTCTTC.

Points on this clonotype: Mismatch with germline at one junction end may stem from a read error. The chain links TRBV27 to TRBJ2-5; no clear D. Per the germline V gene, CDR1 is MNHEY and CDR2 is SMNVEV (reference sequence). This CDR3 comprises 17 residues. The CDR3 protein is CASSKLRQLGFQETQYF. In DNA form, the CDR3 reads TGCGCCAGCTCCAAGTTAAGGCAACTCGGGTTCCAAGAGACCCAGTACTTC.

CDR3 nucleotides: TGTGCCAGCGGGGGGGCGGGGGCCGGATACAATGAGCAGTTCTTC. It specifies CASGGAGAGYNEQFF. The genes are TRBV6-5 and TRBJ2-1, with a possible D match to TRBD2 (7 bases). In germline, CDR1 is MNHEY, CDR2 SVGAGI. Between the trimmed V and J ends, which lost 8 bases and 4 bases, there was a span of 18 bases. This CDR3 is 15 amino acids long.

This clonotype was detected only a few times. The CDR3 loop is CASSLWGPTGPEAYEQYF. In DNA form, the CDR3 reads TGTGCCAGCAGTTTATGGGGACCCACAGGACCGGAGGCCTACGAGCAGTACTTC. The chain is built from TRBV28 and TRBJ2-4, with D possibly called TRBD1 or TRBD2 (5 bases each). The J call may be wrong; the DNA end is better matched by TRBJ2-7. CDR1 MDHEN and CDR2 SYDVKM come from the germline V gene. The length of the CDR3 is 18 residues.